The 25 T cell receptor beta chains given below trace back to one sample, sequenced in a study of technical replicates of blood from a handful of donors. Profiling relied on immunoSEQ multiplex PCR, and the TCRdb table lists in-frame clones only, not all of them. The sample consists of about 80,000 clones, around 86% of them appearing once. Specimen: PBMCs. These receptors were taken from a human donor in good health. Some clones in this sample may be carry-over from other donors' samples.

To note about this clone: The junction does not match germline at one end; this may be a read error. The V call is TRBV7-7, the J call TRBJ2-7; D might be TRBD1 (5 bases). Looked up from germline, CDR1 is SSHAT and CDR2 is FNYEAQ (reference sequence). This CDR3 comprises 13 residues. The DNA of the CDR3 is TGTGCTAGCAGCTTAGTTATAGGGGTCGAGCAGTACTTC. Protein: CASSLVIGVEQYF.

This clone turned up a few times. The rearrangement uses TRBV7-9 and TRBJ1-6; D may be TRBD1 (5 bases). The CDR3 length is 14 residues. Germline CDR1 SEHNR, CDR2 FQNEAQ (reference sequence). V lost 6 bases, J lost 6 bases, and 12 bases lay in between. The DNA of the CDR3 is TGTGCCAGCAGTCCACAGGAAAGTAATTCACCCCTCCACTTT. Its translation: CASSPQESNSPLHF.

This clone has more than one count but fewer than ten. The rearrangement uses TRBV7-2 and TRBJ1-6, with 7 bases identical to TRBD1. The length of the CDR3 is 14 residues. V dropped 1 base and J dropped 10; count of bases not matched to a gene: 4. Germline V gene lookup returns CDR1 SGHTA and CDR2 FQGNSA. As DNA, the CDR3 is TGTGCCAGCAGCTTAGGGTTCAGGGGGTCACCCCTCCACTTT. Its translation: CASSLGFRGSPLHF.

The J gene is TRBJ1-3, the V gene TRBV4-3; D call uncertain. CDR1 is LGHNA, CDR2 YSLEER, per germline. The CDR3 is 16 residues long. Trimming took 0 bases from V and 6 from J, leaving 15 bases between them. This chain's CDR3 is CASSQDRGAGQNTIYF. CDR3 DNA sequence: TGCGCCAGCAGCCAAGATCGTGGCGCAGGCCAAAACACCATATATTTT.

In DNA, the CDR3 is TGTGCCAGCAGGGGGCAGGGGGCCCATGGCTACACCTTC. This sequence encodes CASRGQGAHGYTF. The J gene is TRBJ1-2, the V gene TRBV7-9; TRBD1 aligns across 8 bases. This CDR3 is 13 amino acids long. Trimming took 6 bases from V and 6 from J; bases not matched to a gene: 6. Germline V gene data show CDR1 as SEHNR and CDR2 as FQNEAQ (reference sequence). The full variable domain, its missing parts supplied by reference TRBV7-9 and TRBJ1-2, is DTGVSQNPRHKITKRGQNVTFRCDPISEHNRLYWYRQTLGQGPEFLTYFQNEAQLEKSRLLSDRFSAERPKGSFSTLEIQRTEQGDSAMYLCASRGQGAHGYTFGSGTRLTVV.

This clone was detected only a few times. V gene TRBV13 combines with J gene TRBJ2-1, with 12 bases aligning to TRBD1. The germline V gene encodes CDR1 PRHDT and CDR2 FYEKMQ (reference sequence). This CDR3 is built from 17 residues. V shed 5 bases and J 6 bases; nucleotides not matched to a gene: 11. CDR3 amino acids: CASSASRDRGRRNEQFF. CDR3 nucleotides: TGTGCCAGCAGCGCGTCCCGGGACAGGGGGCGACGCAATGAGCAGTTCTTC. The whole variable domain, filled in from reference TRBV13 and TRBJ2-1, reads AAGVIQSPRHLIKEKRETATLKCYPIPRHDTVYWYQQGPGQDPQFLISFYEKMQSDKGSIPDRFSAQQFSDYHSELNMSSLELGDSALYFCASSASRDRGRRNEQFFGPGTRLTVL.

The V and J genes are TRBV4-3 and TRBJ1-2; the match to TRBD1 covers 8 bases. CDR1 LGHNA and CDR2 YSLEER come from the germline V gene. This CDR3 comprises 16 residues. J gave up 5 bases and V 2 bases, and 10 bases lay outside the gene matches. This chain's CDR3 is CASSQQLGTGAYGYTF. The CDR3 DNA reads as TGCGCCAGCAGCCAACAGTTAGGGACAGGAGCTTATGGCTACACCTTC.

In this sample, this clone turned up a few times. The chain is built from TRBV7-9 and TRBJ2-7; the match to TRBD1 covers 7 bases. CDR1 is SEHNR, CDR2 FQNEAQ, per germline (reference sequence). The V and J ends lost 0 bases and 6 bases, in that order; junction bases with no gene match: 8. This CDR3 spans 15 amino acids. The CDR3 DNA follows: TGTGCCAGCAGCTTAGCTGGTGCAGGGGGTGGCGAGCAGTACTTC. This sequence encodes CASSLAGAGGGEQYF.

This clone has only a few counts. The rearrangement links TRBV19 to TRBJ1-4, with 10 bases matching TRBD1. CDR3 length: 17 amino acids. Trimming removed 5 bases from V and 8 bases from J; junction bases left unmatched: 14. Germline lookup yields CDR1 LNHDA and CDR2 SQIVND (reference sequence). CDR3 loop: CASSAVPGQGPGEKLFF. The CDR3 region has the DNA TGTGCCAGTAGTGCCGTCCCGGGACAGGGGCCGGGAGAAAAACTGTTTTTT.

The chain combines TRBV2 with TRBJ2-7; a possible D gene is TRBD1 (5 bases). The germline CDR1 and CDR2 sequences are SNHLY and FYNNEI. There are 14 residues in the CDR3. The V end was cut by 7 bases, the J end by 0 bases, with 13 bases between. The CDR3 nucleotides read TGTGCCAGCATCGAGACAGCAAACTCCTACGAGCAGTACTTC. It is translated as CASIETANSYEQYF.

The J gene is TRBJ2-7, the V gene TRBV6-5, with 12 bases aligning to TRBD2. The CDR3 totals 14 residues. Trimming cost V 7 bases and J 2 bases; bases outside gene matches: 3. Germline CDR1 MNHEY, CDR2 SVGAGI. The CDR3 sequence is CASTSSGGAYEQYF. DNA for the CDR3: TGTGCCAGCACCTCTAGCGGGGGGGCCTACGAGCAGTACTTC.

The chain links TRBV6-5 to TRBJ1-6, with 7 bases aligning to TRBD1. Germline assignment: CDR1 MNHEY and CDR2 SVGAGI. J was trimmed by 11 bases and V by 4 bases; bases with no gene match: 5. The CDR3 is made up of 13 amino acids. The CDR3 here is CASSSSGQTPLHF. In DNA, the CDR3 is TGTGCCAGCAGTTCCTCGGGACAGACACCCCTCCACTTT.

The count of this clone is one. J is TRBJ2-5 and V is TRBV19, with D possibly TRBD1 on 5 matching bases. The CDR3 has 15 residues. Per germline, CDR1 LNHDA and CDR2 SQIVND (reference sequence). V was trimmed by 6 bases and J by 5 bases, leaving 19 bases between them. Written as DNA, the CDR3 is TGTGCCAGTAGCCGTATAGAGGCAGCAGGGGAGACCCAGTACTTC. Its protein product is CASSRIEAAGETQYF.

This rearrangement joins TRBV19 to TRBJ2-2, with D perhaps matching TRBD1 (6 bases). V was pared by 4 bases and J by 6 bases, with 15 bases between. The germline CDR1 and CDR2 sequences are LNHDA and SQIVND (reference sequence). CDR3 length: 15 residues. The CDR3 coding sequence is TGTGCCAGTAGTAAACCAACAGGGTTTGCCGGGGAGCTGTTTTTT. It is translated as CASSKPTGFAGELFF.

This sequence joins TRBV11-2 and TRBJ2-6; D remains ambiguous. The V end lost 7 bases, the J end lost 2 bases, and 12 bases lay between the germline ends. Germline CDR1 and CDR2: SGHAT and FQNNGV. The CDR3 is made up of 15 amino acids. The CDR3 nucleotides are TGTGCCAGCAACACCCATGTGCCTGGGGCCAACGTCCTGACTTTC. Its protein product is CASNTHVPGANVLTF.

The chain recombines TRBV13 with TRBJ2-2; possibly TRBD2 for D (6 bases). The V gene lost 1 base and the J gene lost 5 bases, with 8 bases spanning the gap. This CDR3 region has 14 residues. From germline, CDR1 is PRHDT and CDR2 FYEKMQ (reference sequence). CDR3 sequence reads: CASSLVGGTGELFF. CDR3 in DNA: TGTGCCAGCAGCTTAGTGGGGGGTACCGGGGAGCTGTTTTTT. Full variable domain (missing parts from reference TRBV13 and TRBJ2-2): AAGVIQSPRHLIKEKRETATLKCYPIPRHDTVYWYQQGPGQDPQFLISFYEKMQSDKGSIPDRFSAQQFSDYHSELNMSSLELGDSALYFCASSLVGGTGELFFGEGSRLTVL.

V usage is TRBV15 and J usage is TRBJ2-7; the D gene is possibly TRBD2 (6 bases). Trimming took 1 base from V and 3 from J, leaving 10 bases between them. This CDR3 has 14 residues. Germline-derived CDR1 and CDR2 are LNHNV and YYDKDF (reference sequence). CDR3 nucleotide sequence: TGTGCCACCAGCAGAGTGGAGGGGAACTACGAGCAGTACTTC. It encodes CATSRVEGNYEQYF.

V and J are TRBV7-6 and TRBJ2-1; 9 nucleotides agree with TRBD1. The germline gives CDR1 SGHVS, CDR2 FNYEAQ. V was pared by 5 bases and J by 3 bases, with 5 bases of the junction left unmatched. CDR3 length equals 15 residues. The CDR3, as DNA: TGTGCCAGCAGCCTAAGACAGGGGGTCTACAATGAGCAGTTCTTC. Translating gives CASSLRQGVYNEQFF. Together with reference TRBV7-6 and TRBJ2-1, the CDR3 gives the full variable domain: GAGVSQSPRYKVTKRGQDVALRCDPISGHVSLYWYRQALGQGPEFLTYFNYEAQQDKSGLPNDRFSAERPEGSISTLTIQRTEQRDSAMYRCASSLRQGVYNEQFFGPGTRLTVL.

This chain uses TRBV29-1 with TRBJ1-1, with TRBD1 as a possible D gene (5 bases). The germline CDR1 and CDR2 sequences are SQVTM and ANQGSEA. The length of the CDR3 is 12 residues. The V end lost 7 bases, the J end lost 1 base, and 10 bases lay between the germline ends. In nucleotides, the CDR3 is TGCAGCGCTGGACATCGGAACACTGAAGCTTTCTTT. Its translation is CSAGHRNTEAFF.

The J gene is TRBJ2-3, the V gene TRBV7-8, with D uncertain. The CDR3 is 14 residues long. Germline V gene lookup returns CDR1 SGHVS and CDR2 FQNEAQ. Trimming took 2 bases from V and 3 from J, leaving 9 bases between them. The CDR3 DNA sequence: TGTGCCAGCAGCTTACGCTACTTAACAGATACGCAGTATTTT. It is translated as CASSLRYLTDTQYF.

The J gene is TRBJ2-2, the V gene TRBV7-2; 11 bases fit TRBD2. The CDR3 extends over 16 amino acids. J lost 4 bases, V lost 5 bases, and 6 bases had no gene match. Germline V gene data show CDR1 as SGHTA and CDR2 as FQGNSA. CDR3 bases: TGTGCCAGCAGCCCACAGGGGACTAGCGGCACCGGGGAGCTGTTTTTT. Translation gives CASSPQGTSGTGELFF. Full variable domain (missing parts from reference TRBV7-2 and TRBJ2-2): GAGVSQSPSNKVTEKGKDVELRCDPISGHTALYWYRQSLGQGLEFLIYFQGNSAPDKSGLPSDRFSAERTGGSVSTLTIQRTQQEDSAVYLCASSPQGTSGTGELFFGEGSRLTVL.

This clone has ten or more counts. CDR3 DNA sequence: TGTGCCAGCAGCGCTAAGAACTATGGCTACACCTTC. Translation gives CASSAKNYGYTF. This sequence joins TRBV21-1 and TRBJ1-2. TRBV21-1 is a pseudogene. The CDR3 is 12 amino acids.

This sequence joins TRBV23-1 and TRBJ2-3; 16 bases align to TRBD2. TRBV23-1 qualifies as an ORF whose function is uncertain. The CDR3 is 18 residues long. V lost 3 bases and J lost 1; bases outside the gene matches: 4. CDR3 sequence reads: CASSHPGTSGGGTDTQYF. The CDR3 DNA reads as TGCGCCAGCAGTCACCCCGGGACTAGCGGGGGGGGCACAGATACGCAGTATTTT.

V is TRBV10-3 and J is TRBJ1-2, with TRBD1 matching 11 bases. The V and J ends lost 0 bases and 6 bases, in that order; junction bases with no gene match: 3. Germline CDR1 is ENHRY and CDR2 is SYGVKD. This CDR3 has 15 residues. The CDR3 DNA sequence: TGTGCCATCAGTGAGTCGAGGACAGGGGGCGATGGCTACACCTTC. Its translation is CAISESRTGGDGYTF.

This chain links TRBV11-2 with TRBJ2-7, with D perhaps matching TRBD2 (5 bases). This CDR3 has 15 residues. CDR1 and CDR2 (germline): SGHAT, FQNNGV. The V end was cut by 0 bases, the J end by 3 bases, with 12 bases between. CDR3 DNA: TGTGCCAGCAGCTTAGATCTGCTAGCTGTCTACGAGCAGTACTTC. This sequence encodes CASSLDLLAVYEQYF.